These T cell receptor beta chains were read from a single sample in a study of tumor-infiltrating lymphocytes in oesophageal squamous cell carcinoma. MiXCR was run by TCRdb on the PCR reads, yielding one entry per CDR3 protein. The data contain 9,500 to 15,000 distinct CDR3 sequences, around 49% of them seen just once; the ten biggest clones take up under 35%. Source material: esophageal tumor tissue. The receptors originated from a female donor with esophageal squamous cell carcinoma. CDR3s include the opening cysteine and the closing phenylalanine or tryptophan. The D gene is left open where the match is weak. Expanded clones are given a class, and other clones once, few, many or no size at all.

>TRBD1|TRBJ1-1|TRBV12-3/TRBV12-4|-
TGTGCCAGCAGTCCCGGACAGGGGGGCTTGAACACTGAAGCTTTCTTT
CASSPGQGGLNTEAFF
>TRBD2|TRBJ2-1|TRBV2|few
TGTGCCAGCGCGGAGTTGCGCCTAGCGGGAGACAATGAGCAGTTCTTC
CASAELRLAGDNEQFF
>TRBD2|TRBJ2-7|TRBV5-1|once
TGCGCCAGCGAGTCAGCGGGAGTTCCCTACGAGCAGTACTTC
CASESAGVPYEQYF
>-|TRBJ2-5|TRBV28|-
TGTGCCAGCAGTATTGGGGGACGAGAGACCCAGTACTTC
CASSIGGRETQYF
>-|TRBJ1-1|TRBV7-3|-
TGTGCCAGCAGCTTAGGTCTAGGGGAGCAGGCTGAAGCTTTCTTT
CASSLGLGEQAEAFF
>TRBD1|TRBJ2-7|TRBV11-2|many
TGTGCCAGCAGCTCCGGACAGGGGCACTACGAGCAGTACTTC
CASSSGQGHYEQYF
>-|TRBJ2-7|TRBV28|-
TGTGCCAGCAGTTTGGGCCGTTCAGGCTACGAGCAGTACTTC
CASSLGRSGYEQYF
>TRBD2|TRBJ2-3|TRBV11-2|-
TGTGCCAGCAGCTTCCGTGGCGGGAGGGGGAACGCAGATACGCAGTATTTT
CASSFRGGRGNADTQYF
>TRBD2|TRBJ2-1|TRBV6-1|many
TGTGCCAGCAGGGAAAGCGGGGCAAGCTCCTACAATGAGCAGTTCTTC
CASRESGASSYNEQFF
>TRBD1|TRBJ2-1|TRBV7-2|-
TGTGCCAGCAGCTTAGGGACAGGGCAGCACAATGAGCAGTTCTTC
CASSLGTGQHNEQFF
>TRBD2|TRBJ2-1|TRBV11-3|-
TGTGCCAGCAGCTTAGGACTAGCGGGAGGAGCGTATGAGCAGTTCTTC
CASSLGLAGGAYEQFF
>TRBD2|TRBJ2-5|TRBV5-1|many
TGCGCCAGCAGCTTGGTCGGGGGGGCCAAAGAGACCCAGTACTTC
CASSLVGGAKETQYF
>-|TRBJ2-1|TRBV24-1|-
TGTGCCACCAGTGATTTTCGGGGAACCTACAATGAGCAGTTCTTC
CATSDFRGTYNEQFF
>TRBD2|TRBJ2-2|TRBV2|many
TGTGCCAGCTTAGCGGGGGGTACGGACACCGGGGAGCTGTTTTTT
CASLAGGTDTGELFF
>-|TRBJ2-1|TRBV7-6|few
TGTGCCAGCAGCTTAGGGGGCGGGGGACACTCCTACAATGAGCAGTTCTTC
CASSLGGGGHSYNEQFF
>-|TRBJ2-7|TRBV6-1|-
TGTGCCAGCAGCAAGGGGGTCTCCTACGAGCAGTACTTC
CASSKGVSYEQYF
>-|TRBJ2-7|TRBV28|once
TGTGCCAGCAGTTCGGGGGACAGACCCTACGAGCAGTACTTC
CASSSGDRPYEQYF
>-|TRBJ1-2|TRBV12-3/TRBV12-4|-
TGTGCCAGCAGTTTAGCGGGACGCATCTATGGCTACACCTTC
CASSLAGRIYGYTF
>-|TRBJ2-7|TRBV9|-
TGTGCCAGCAGCGCTAGGAGGGACAGCAACTACGAGCAGTACTTC
CASSARRDSNYEQYF
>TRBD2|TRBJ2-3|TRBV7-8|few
TGTGCCAGCAGCTTGATACTAGCGGGAGGAAAAACAGATACGCAGTATTTT
CASSLILAGGKTDTQYF
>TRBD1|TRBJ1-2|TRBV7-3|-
TGTGCCAGCAGCCTGTCCGGGACAGGGGGCGCGTATGGCTACACCTTC
CASSLSGTGGAYGYTF
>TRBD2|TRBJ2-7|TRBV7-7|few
TGTGCTAGCAGCCCGACTAGCGGGGGTTACAATGAGCAGTACTTC
CASSPTSGGYNEQYF
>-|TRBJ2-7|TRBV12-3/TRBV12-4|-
TGTGCCAGCAGTTCAAATCAGGGGGGCGAGCAGTACTTC
CASSSNQGGEQYF
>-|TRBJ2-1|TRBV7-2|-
TGTGCCAGCAGCTTATCCAGGGGCGGCGCATCCTACAATGAGCAGTTCTTC
CASSLSRGGASYNEQFF
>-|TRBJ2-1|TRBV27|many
TGTGCCAGCAGCCCAGATTTAGCTGCCTCCTACAATGAGCAGTTCTTC
CASSPDLAASYNEQFF